This TCR beta chain was sequenced for a study of shared clonotypes between healthy human individuals. Whole-study context: Researchers assigned three CD4 naive, three CD4 memory, two CD8 naive and one CD8 memory plate to each donor.

The table came from immunoSEQ multiplex PCR; TCRdb's copy has only in-frame clones and leaves some out. The sample lists 2,500,000 or so clones, over 85% occurring once. To note about this clone: Other DNA sequences of this sample code for an identical CDR3.

V dropped 0 bases and J dropped 3; count of bases not matched to a gene: 0. There are 15 residues in the CDR3. The germline gives CDR1 SGHNT, CDR2 YYREEE (reference sequence). The TCR originated in a man aged 18 to 29 in good health. Some clones in this sample may be carry-over from other donors' samples. The chain is built from TRBV5-4 and TRBJ2-5; 12 bases are a match to TRBD2. Sequencing used naive CD4+ T cells from PBMCs. Subset in this sample: CD45RA+ positively selected. The CDR3 reads CASSLGTSGEETQYF. CDR3 bases: TGTGCCAGCAGCTTGGGGACTAGCGGGGAAGAGACCCAGTACTTC.